The 9 T cell receptor beta chains in this list originate from one sample, sequenced in a study of cytomegalovirus exposure and HLA in healthy donors. 13 Jbeta primers and 60 Vbeta primers were used for the PCR. The protocol was immunoSEQ multiplex PCR, while the TCRdb copy is restricted to in-frame clones and leaves out a portion. The sample has about 240,000 clones; roughly 85% are singletons. Sequences were obtained from PBMCs. Receptors originate from a girl aged 2-15 years in good health and CMV-seronegative.

This clone appeared once. The chain links TRBV5-8 to TRBJ2-3; no firm D call. The CDR3 has 14 amino acids. The germline CDR1 and CDR2 sequences are SGHTS and YDEGEE. Trimming took 0 bases from V and 2 from J, leaving 7 bases between them. The CDR3 reads CASSLGLLTDTQYF. In DNA, the CDR3 is TGTGCCAGCAGCTTGGGGCTTCTCACAGATACGCAGTATTTT.

CDR3 residues: CASSIWSSGNNEQFF. The DNA for the CDR3 is TGTGCCAGTAGTATTTGGTCTAGCGGGAACAATGAGCAGTTCTTC. The V call is TRBV19, the J call TRBJ2-1, with 9 bases identical to TRBD2. CDR3 length equals 15 residues. Germline CDR1 and CDR2: LNHDA and SQIVND (reference sequence). V was clipped by 3 bases and J by 5 bases; unmatched bases: 5.

This chain connects TRBV29-1 to TRBJ2-2, with D possibly TRBD1 on 6 matching bases. V was shortened by 4 bases and J by 2 bases, with 11 bases between the two germline ends. CDR3 size: 14 residues. Germline V CDR1 and CDR2: SQVTM, ANQGSEA. The CDR3, as DNA: TGCAGCGTTGCGAGGACAGACAACACCGGGGAGCTGTTTTTT. It translates to CSVARTDNTGELFF.

The V gene is TRBV7-2, the J gene TRBJ1-1; the D is unclear. CDR1 is SGHTA and CDR2 is FQGNSA in the germline V gene. The CDR3 loop spans 15 amino acids. Trimming took off 4 bases at V and 0 bases at J, with 12 bases between the two ends. For the CDR3, the DNA is TGTGCCAGCAGCTCCCGGGAGAACATGAACACTGAAGCTTTCTTT. Translating it yields CASSSRENMNTEAFF.

This clone was seen just once. The genes are TRBV1 and TRBJ2-5; the table's D gene call, TRBD2, was not cross checked with the DNA. TRBV1 is noted as a pseudogene. This CDR3 is built from 14 residues. CDR3 protein: CTSSQETSFGTQYF. The CDR3, as DNA: TGCACCAGCAGCCAAGAGACTAGTTTTGGGACCCAGTACTTC.

This sequence joins TRBV6-5 and TRBJ1-2, with 7 positions matching TRBD1. Looked up from germline, CDR1 is MNHEY and CDR2 is SVGAGI. After removal of 5 bases from V and 2 bases from J, the junction contained 2 bases not matched to a gene. CDR3 length: 13 amino acids. CDR3 sequence: CASSPDRNYGYTF. CDR3 nucleotide sequence: TGTGCCAGCAGTCCGGACAGGAACTATGGCTACACCTTC.

The rearrangement links TRBV28 to TRBJ2-3, with D perhaps TRBD2 (5 bases). The CDR3 runs 15 residues. Germline CDR1 reads MDHEN; CDR2 reads SYDVKM. The V gene lost 1 base and the J gene lost 6 bases, with 14 bases spanning the gap. In nucleotides, the CDR3 is TGTGCCAGCAGTTTATTGCAGTCGGGAATCGATACGCAGTATTTT. The encoded protein is CASSLLQSGIDTQYF.

This chain uses TRBV13 with TRBJ1-2; 8 bases are a match to TRBD1. The ends lost 5 bases at V and 4 bases at J; junction bases unmatched: 15. Germline CDR1 PRHDT, CDR2 FYEKMQ (reference sequence). The CDR3 spans 17 residues. CDR3 DNA: TGTGCCAGCAGCCGAAACAGGGGGACAGCGCCAATCTATGGCTACACCTTC. Translation: CASSRNRGTAPIYGYTF.

The rearrangement links TRBV7-8 to TRBJ2-5; 7 nucleotides agree with TRBD2. Germline-derived CDR1 and CDR2 are SGHVS and FQNEAQ. V shed 7 bases and J 5 bases; nucleotides not matched to a gene: 10. This CDR3 spans 14 amino acids. CDR3 loop: CASIGRERRETQYF. In nucleotides, the CDR3 is TGTGCCAGCATAGGGCGGGAGAGGAGGGAGACCCAGTACTTC.